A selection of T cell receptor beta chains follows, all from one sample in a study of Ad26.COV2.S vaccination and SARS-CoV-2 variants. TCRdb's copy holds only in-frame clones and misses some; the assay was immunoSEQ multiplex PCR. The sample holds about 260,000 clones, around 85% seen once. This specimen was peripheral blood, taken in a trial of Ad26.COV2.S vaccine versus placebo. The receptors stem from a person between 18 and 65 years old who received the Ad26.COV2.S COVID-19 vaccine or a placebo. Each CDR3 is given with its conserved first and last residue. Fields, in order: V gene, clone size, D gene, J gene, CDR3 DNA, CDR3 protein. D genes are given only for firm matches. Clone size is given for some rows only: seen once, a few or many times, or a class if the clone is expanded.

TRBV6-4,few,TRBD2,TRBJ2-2,TGTGCCAGCAGTGACTCAGCGGGAGCTGGCACCGGGGAGCTGTTTTTT,CASSDSAGAGTGELFF
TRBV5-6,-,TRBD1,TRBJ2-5,TGTGCCAGCAGCTTTACAGGGGTGGAGACCCAGTACTTC,CASSFTGVETQYF
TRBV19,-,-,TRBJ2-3,TGTGCCAGTAGTAACCGAGATACGCAGTATTTT,CASSNRDTQYF
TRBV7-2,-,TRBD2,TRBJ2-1,TGTGCCAGCAGCTTGTATAGCGGGGGGACCCCCTACAATGAGCAGTTCTTC,CASSLYSGGTPYNEQFF
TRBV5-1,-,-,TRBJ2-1,TGCGCCAGCAGCTGGACCCCCGGAGACAATGAGCAGTTCTTC,CASSWTPGDNEQFF
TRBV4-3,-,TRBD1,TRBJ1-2,TGCGCCAGCAGCCAAGCCGGGACAGGGGGCGCGACCGGCTACACCTTC,CASSQAGTGGATGYTF
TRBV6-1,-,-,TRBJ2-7,TGTGCCAGCAGTGAAGGACAGGGACTAAAAGGTGGCTTC,CASSEGQGLKGGF
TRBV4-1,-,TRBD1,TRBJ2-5,TGCGCCAGCAGCCAAGAGACCGGGACAGGGTTGGTGACCCAGTACTTC,CASSQETGTGLVTQYF
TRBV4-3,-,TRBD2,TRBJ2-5,TGCGCCAGCAGCCAAGATTCGGCGGGGGGGCTGGGAGAGACCCAGTACTTC,CASSQDSAGGLGETQYF
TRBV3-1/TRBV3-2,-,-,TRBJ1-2,TGTGCCAGCAGCCAAGCCAATAACTATGGCTACACCTTC,CASSQANNYGYTF
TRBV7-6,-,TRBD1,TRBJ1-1,TGTGCCAGCAGCCCCTCAGACAGGGCGGGAGCTTTCTTT,CASSPSDRAGAFF
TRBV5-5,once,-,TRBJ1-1,TGTGCCAGCAGCTTGAGAGAGGGGGTGAACACTGAAGCTTTCTTT,CASSLREGVNTEAFF
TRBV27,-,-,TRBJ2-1,TGTGCCAGTTTCTCGGGGGCCAATGAGCAGTTCTTC,CASFSGANEQFF
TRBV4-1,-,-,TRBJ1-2,TGCGCCAGCAGCCAAGGGGCAACAGTCCACTACGGCTACACCTTC,CASSQGATVHYGYTF
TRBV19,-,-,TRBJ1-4,TGTGCCAGTAGTCGGCAGAGACGGGATGAAAAACTGTTTTTT,CASSRQRRDEKLFF
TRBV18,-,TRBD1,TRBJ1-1,TGTGCCAGCTCACCGCCGGGCCAGGGGGGGGAAGCTTTCTTT,CASSPPGQGGEAFF
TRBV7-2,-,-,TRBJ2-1,TGTGCCAGCAGCTTAGCGGCCCTAAATGAGCAGTTCTTC,CASSLAALNEQFF
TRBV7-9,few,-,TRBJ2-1,TGTGCCAGCAGCTTGGGCAACGCTGGCAATGAGCAGTTCTTC,CASSLGNAGNEQFF
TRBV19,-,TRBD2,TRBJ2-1,TGTGCCAGTAGTATAGATTCCGGGACTAGCGGGGGGAATGAGCAGTTCTTC,CASSIDSGTSGGNEQFF
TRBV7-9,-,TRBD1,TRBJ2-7,TGTGCCAGCAGCCTTGGGGGACAGGGAACCTACGAGCAGTACTTC,CASSLGGQGTYEQYF
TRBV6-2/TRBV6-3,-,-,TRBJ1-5,TGTGCCAGCAGTTACACTGGCAATCAGCCCCAGCATTTT,CASSYTGNQPQHF
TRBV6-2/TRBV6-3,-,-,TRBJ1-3,TGTGCCAGCAGCCAACTACGGGACATCATTAAGGGAAACACCATATATTTT,CASSQLRDIIKGNTIYF
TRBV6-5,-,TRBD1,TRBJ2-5,TGTGCCAGCAGTTACGGGACAGGAGAGACCCAGTACTTC,CASSYGTGETQYF
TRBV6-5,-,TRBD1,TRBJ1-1,TGTGCCAGCAGTAACAGGGGTAACACTGAAGCTTTCTTT,CASSNRGNTEAFF
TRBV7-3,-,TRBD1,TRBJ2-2,TGTGCCAGCAGCCCATTACAGGGGGCCCTCACCGGGGAGCTGTTTTTT,CASSPLQGALTGELFF
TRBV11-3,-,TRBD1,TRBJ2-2,TGTGCCAGCAGCCCAGGCCGGGACAGAGTGTCCGGGGAGCTGTTTTTT,CASSPGRDRVSGELFF